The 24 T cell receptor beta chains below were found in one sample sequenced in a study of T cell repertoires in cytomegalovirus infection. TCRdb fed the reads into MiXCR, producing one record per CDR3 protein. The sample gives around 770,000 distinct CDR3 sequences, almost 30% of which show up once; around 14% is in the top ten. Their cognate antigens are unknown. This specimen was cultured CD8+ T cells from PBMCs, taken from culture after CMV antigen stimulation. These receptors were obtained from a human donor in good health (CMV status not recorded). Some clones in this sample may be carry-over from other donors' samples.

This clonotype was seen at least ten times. The CDR3: CASSSNGGLRSGPHANYGYTF. For the CDR3, the DNA is TGCGCCAGCAGCTCCAACGGGGGTCTAAGGTCCGGGCCCCACGCTAACTATGGCTACACCTTC. The rearrangement joins TRBV5-1 to TRBJ1-2; TRBD1 might be the D (5 bases). The CDR3 is 21 amino acids. V was trimmed by 3 bases and J by 0 bases, leaving 30 bases between them. CDR1 is SGHRS, CDR2 YFSETQ, per germline. Full variable domain (outside the CDR3, taken from reference TRBV5-1 and TRBJ1-2): KAGVTQTPRYLIKTRGQQVTLSCSPISGHRSVSWYQQTPGQGLQFLFEYFSETQRNKGNFPGRFSGRQFSNSRSEMNVSTLELGDSALYLCASSSNGGLRSGPHANYGYTFGSGTRLTVV.

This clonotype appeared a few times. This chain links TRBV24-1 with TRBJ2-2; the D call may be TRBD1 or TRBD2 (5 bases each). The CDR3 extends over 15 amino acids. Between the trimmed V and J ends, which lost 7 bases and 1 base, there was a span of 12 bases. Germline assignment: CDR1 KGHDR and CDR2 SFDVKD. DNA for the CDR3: TGTGCCACCAGCACCCGGGACGGGAACACCGGGGAGCTGTTTTTT. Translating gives CATSTRDGNTGELFF.

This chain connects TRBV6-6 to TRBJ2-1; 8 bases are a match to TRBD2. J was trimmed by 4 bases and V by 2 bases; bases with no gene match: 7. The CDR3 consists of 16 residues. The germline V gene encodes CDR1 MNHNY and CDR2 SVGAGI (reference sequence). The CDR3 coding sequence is TGTGCCAGCAGTTACGTATCAGCGGGGGTATACAATGAGCAGTTCTTC. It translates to CASSYVSAGVYNEQFF.

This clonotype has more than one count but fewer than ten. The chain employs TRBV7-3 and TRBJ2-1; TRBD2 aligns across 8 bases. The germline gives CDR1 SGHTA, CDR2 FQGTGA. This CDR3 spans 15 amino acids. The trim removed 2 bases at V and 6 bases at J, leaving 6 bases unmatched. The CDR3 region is CASSLGGGIFNEQFF. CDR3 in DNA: TGTGCCAGCAGCTTAGGCGGGGGGATCTTCAATGAGCAGTTCTTC.

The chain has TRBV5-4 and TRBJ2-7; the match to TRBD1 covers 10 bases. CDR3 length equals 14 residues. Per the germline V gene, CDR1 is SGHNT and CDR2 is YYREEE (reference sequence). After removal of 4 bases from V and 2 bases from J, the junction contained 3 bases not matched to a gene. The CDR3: CASSDGTGAYEQYF. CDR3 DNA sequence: TGTGCCAGCAGCGATGGGACAGGGGCCTACGAGCAGTACTTC.

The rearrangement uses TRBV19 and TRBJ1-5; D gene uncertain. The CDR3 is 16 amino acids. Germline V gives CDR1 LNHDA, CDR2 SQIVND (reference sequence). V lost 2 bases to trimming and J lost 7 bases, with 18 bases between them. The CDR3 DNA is TGTGCCAGTAGTATAAGAACTTTTAAAACCCACCAGCCCCAGCATTTT. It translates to CASSIRTFKTHQPQHF.

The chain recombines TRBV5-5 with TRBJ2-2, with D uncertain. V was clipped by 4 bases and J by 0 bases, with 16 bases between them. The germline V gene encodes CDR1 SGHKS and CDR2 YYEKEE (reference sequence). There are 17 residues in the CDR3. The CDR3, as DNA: TGTGCCAGCAGCCCGTTTTTTCAGACCACGAACACCGGGGAGCTGTTTTTT. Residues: CASSPFFQTTNTGELFF.

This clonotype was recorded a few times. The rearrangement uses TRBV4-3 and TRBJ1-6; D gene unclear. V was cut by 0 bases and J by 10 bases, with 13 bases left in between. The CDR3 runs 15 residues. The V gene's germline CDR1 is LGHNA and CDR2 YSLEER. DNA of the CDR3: TGCGCCAGCAGCCAAGAAGGCGTCGGTACCTCACCCCTCCACTTT. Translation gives CASSQEGVGTSPLHF.

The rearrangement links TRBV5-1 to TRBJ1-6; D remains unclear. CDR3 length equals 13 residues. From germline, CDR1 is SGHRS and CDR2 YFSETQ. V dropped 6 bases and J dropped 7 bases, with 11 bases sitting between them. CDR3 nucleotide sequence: TGCGCCAGCACGGACTTACTAAATTCACCCCTCCACTTT. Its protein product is CASTDLLNSPLHF.

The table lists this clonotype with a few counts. The CDR3 here is CASWLGQSNTEAFF. The CDR3 nucleotides are TGTGCCAGCTGGTTGGGTCAGTCGAACACTGAAGCTTTCTTT. This chain connects TRBV12-3 or TRBV12-4 to TRBJ1-1; no definite D call. The CDR3 covers 14 residues. With 8 bases removed from V and 1 base from J, the gap between germline ends came to 14 bases.

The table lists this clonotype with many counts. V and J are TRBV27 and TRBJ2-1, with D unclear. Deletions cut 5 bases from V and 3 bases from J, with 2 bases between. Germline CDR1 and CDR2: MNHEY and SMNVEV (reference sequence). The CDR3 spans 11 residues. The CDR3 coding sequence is TGTGCCAGCAGTCACTACAATGAGCAGTTCTTC. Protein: CASSHYNEQFF.

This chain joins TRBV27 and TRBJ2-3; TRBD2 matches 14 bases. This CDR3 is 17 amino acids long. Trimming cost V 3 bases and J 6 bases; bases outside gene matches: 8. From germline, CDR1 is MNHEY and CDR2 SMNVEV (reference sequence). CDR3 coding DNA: TGTGCCAGCAGTTTTCCGGGACTAGCGGGGGATCGTGATACGCAGTATTTT. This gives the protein CASSFPGLAGDRDTQYF.

The CDR3, as DNA: TGTGCCAGCAGAGTGACTAGCGGGGGCGAGCAGTACGTC. Protein product: CASRVTSGGEQYV. This chain links TRBV2 with TRBJ2-7; TRBD2 aligns across 12 bases. V trimming: 6 bases; J trimming: 6 bases; junction bases outside the gene matches: 3. Germline V gives CDR1 SNHLY, CDR2 FYNNEI. The CDR3 sequence is 13 residues long.

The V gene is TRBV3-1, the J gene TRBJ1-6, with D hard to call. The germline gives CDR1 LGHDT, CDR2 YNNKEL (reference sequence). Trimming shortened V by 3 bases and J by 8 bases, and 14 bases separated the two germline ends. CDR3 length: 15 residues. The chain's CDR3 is CASSHLDETDSPLHF. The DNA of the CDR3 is TGTGCCAGCAGCCACCTAGACGAGACGGATTCACCCCTCCACTTT.

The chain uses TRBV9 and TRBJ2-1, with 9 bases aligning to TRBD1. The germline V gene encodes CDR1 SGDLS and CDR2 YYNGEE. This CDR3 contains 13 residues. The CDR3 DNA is TGTTACAGGGGGCGTTTATCCACAATTGAGCAGTTCTTC. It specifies CYRGRLSTIEQFF.

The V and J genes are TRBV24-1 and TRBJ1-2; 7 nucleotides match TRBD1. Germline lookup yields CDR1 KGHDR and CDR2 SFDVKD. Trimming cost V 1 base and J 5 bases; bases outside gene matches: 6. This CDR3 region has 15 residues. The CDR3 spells CATSDFGTEFYGYTF. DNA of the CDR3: TGTGCCACCAGTGATTTCGGGACAGAATTTTATGGCTACACCTTC.

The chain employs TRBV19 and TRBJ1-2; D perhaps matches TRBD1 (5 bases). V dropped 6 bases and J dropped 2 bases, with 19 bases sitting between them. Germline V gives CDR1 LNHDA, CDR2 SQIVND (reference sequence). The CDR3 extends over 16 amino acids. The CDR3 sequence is CASRQLPFPGNYGYTF. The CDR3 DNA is TGTGCCAGTAGGCAACTCCCTTTTCCAGGGAACTATGGCTACACCTTC.

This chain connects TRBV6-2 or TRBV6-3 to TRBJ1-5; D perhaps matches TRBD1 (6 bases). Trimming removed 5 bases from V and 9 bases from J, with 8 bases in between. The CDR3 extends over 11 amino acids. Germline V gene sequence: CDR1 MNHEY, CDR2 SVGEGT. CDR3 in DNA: TGTGCCAGCAGTACAGGGAGGCCCCAGCATTTT. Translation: CASSTGRPQHF.

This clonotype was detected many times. The CDR3 here is CASSPKAGGPYGYTF. The CDR3 DNA follows: TGTGCCAGCAGCCCTAAGGCAGGGGGCCCCTATGGCTACACCTTC. The chain combines TRBV6-5 with TRBJ1-2; 8 bases are shared with TRBD1. CDR1 is MNHEY, CDR2 SVGAGI, per germline. V lost 6 bases, J lost 4 bases, and 10 bases stayed unmatched. The CDR3 is 15 residues long.

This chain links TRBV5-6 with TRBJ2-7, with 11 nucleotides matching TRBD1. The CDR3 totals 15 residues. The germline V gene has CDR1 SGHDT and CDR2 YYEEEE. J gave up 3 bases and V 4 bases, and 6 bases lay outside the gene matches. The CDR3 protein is CASSGPGQGVYEQYV. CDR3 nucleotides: TGTGCCAGCAGCGGCCCGGGACAGGGGGTCTACGAGCAGTACGTC.

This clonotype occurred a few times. The CDR3 DNA reads as TGTGCCACGGGGACACTGAACACCGGGGAGCTGTTTTTT. Its translation is CATGTLNTGELFF. This chain connects TRBV27 to TRBJ2-2, with D maybe TRBD1 (6 bases). CDR3 length: 13 amino acids. V was shortened by 10 bases and J by 1 base, with 10 bases between the two germline ends. The germline CDR1 and CDR2 sequences are MNHEY and SMNVEV (reference sequence).

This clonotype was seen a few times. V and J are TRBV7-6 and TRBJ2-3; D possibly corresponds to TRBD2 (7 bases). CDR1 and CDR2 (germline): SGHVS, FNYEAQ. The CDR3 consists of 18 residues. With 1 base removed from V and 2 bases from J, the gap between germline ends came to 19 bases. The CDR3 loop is CASSLVAGALLFTDTQYF. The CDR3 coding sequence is TGTGCCAGCAGCTTAGTTGCGGGGGCCCTCCTATTCACAGATACGCAGTATTTT.

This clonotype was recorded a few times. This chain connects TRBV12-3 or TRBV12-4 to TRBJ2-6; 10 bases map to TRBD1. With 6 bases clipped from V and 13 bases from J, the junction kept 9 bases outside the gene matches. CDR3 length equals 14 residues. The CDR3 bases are TGTGCCAGCAGCCCTGGACAGGGGGGACCGGTCCTGACTTTC. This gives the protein CASSPGQGGPVLTF.

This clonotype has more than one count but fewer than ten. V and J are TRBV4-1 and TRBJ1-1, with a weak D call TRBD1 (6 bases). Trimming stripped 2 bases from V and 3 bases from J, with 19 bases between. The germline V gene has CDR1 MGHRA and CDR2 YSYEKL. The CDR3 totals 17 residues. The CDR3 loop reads CASSQISAGQGYTEAFF. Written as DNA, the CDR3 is TGCGCCAGCAGCCAAATTTCCGCGGGCCAGGGGTACACTGAAGCTTTCTTT.